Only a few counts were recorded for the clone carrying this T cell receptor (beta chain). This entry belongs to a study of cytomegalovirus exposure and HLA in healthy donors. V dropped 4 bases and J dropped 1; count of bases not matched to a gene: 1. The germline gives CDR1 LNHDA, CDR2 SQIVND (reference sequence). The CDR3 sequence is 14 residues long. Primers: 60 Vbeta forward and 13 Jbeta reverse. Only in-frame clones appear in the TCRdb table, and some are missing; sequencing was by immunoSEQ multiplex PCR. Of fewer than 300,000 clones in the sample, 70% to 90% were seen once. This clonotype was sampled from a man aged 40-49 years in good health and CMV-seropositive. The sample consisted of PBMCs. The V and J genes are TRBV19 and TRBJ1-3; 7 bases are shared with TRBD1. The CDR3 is CASSTGQSGNTIYF. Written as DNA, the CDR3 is TGTGCCAGTAGTACGGGACAGTCTGGAAACACCATATATTTT.